The T cell receptor (beta chain) under discussion was sequenced for a study of blood T cell repertoires in COVID-19. Source study methods: Amplification with reference gene primers provided the estimates of nucleated cell counts. Sequencing was performed with immunoSEQ multiplex PCR; in TCRdb, only in-frame clones are kept and a portion is missing. V and J calls plus clone size are reproduced from that table; the DNA served to infer D and trimming. The table lists around 120,000 clones, about nine tenths of them singletons. The V end was cut by 0 bases, the J end by 1 base, with 7 bases between. This CDR3 contains 15 residues. From germline, CDR1 is SGHRS and CDR2 YFSETQ.

The receptor comes from a human donor with active COVID-19. The donor label of this sample is uncertain. The chain joins TRBV5-1 to TRBJ2-2; D is perhaps TRBD2 (6 bases). Sequenced sample: peripheral blood. Here the CDR3 reads CASSLAGRNTGELFF. The CDR3 coding sequence is TGCGCCAGCAGCTTGGCCGGGAGGAACACCGGGGAGCTGTTTTTT.